This TCR beta chain was documented in a study of response to subunit inactivated influenza vaccine. Whole-study results and caveats: The authors put forward the suggestion that each seasonal influenza vaccination may bring in only a limited number of new T cells.

Per germline, CDR1 SGHTA and CDR2 FQGNSA. This CDR3 spans 15 amino acids. The V and J ends lost 5 bases and 5 bases, in that order; junction bases with no gene match: 9. TCRdb reprocessed the RT-PCR reads via MiXCR and lists one record per CDR3 protein. The data show fewer than 350,000 distinct CDR3 sequences, with 20% to 25% seen just once and 10% held by the top ten. As concerns this clonotype: The target antigen is unknown.

This TCR was sampled from a man between 50 and 69 years old who received an inactivated influenza vaccine. The chain couples TRBV7-2 to TRBJ2-1; 7 bases agree with TRBD1. The input for sequencing was PBMCs from blood, taken about 20 months after vaccination. The CDR3 DNA is TGTGCCAGCAGCGTTCCCGGGACAGCCGACAATGAGCAGTTCTTC. As protein: CASSVPGTADNEQFF.